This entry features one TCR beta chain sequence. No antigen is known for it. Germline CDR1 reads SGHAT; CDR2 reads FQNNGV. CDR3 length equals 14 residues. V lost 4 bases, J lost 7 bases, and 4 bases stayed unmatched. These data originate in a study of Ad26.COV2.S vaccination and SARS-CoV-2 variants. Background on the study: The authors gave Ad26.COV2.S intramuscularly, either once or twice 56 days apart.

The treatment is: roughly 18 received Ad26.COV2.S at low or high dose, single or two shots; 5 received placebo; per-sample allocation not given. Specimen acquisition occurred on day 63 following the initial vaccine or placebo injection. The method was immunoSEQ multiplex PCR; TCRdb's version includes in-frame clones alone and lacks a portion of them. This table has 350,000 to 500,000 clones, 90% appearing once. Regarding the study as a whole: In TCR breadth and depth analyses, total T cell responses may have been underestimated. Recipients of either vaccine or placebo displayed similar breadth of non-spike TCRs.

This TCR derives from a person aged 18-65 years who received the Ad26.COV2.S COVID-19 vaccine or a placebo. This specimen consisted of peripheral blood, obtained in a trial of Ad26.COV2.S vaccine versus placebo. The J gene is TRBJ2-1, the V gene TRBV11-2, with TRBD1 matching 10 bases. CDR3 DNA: TGTGCCAGCAGCTCGGGACAGGGGTGGAATGAGCAGTTCTTC. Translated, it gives CASSSGQGWNEQFF.